The 4 T cell receptor beta chains given below trace back to one sample, sequenced in a study of blood T cells in healthy people across ages. Next came a second PCR, run for about 7 to 12 cycles, which used a sample-barcoded 5' primer along with a J-beta primer mix. MiXCR was run by TCRdb on the 5' RACE reads, yielding one entry per CDR3 protein. The table lists 700,000 to 900,000 distinct CDR3 sequences, roughly 24% of them singletons. These sequences were also reported in another study, on T cells of mothers and their children.

The sample taken for sequencing was blood. These receptors all stem from a boy younger than 18 in good health.

The chain uses TRBV5-4 and TRBJ2-5; D gene uncertain. Per germline, CDR1 SGHNT and CDR2 YYREEE (reference sequence). V was cut by 1 base and J by 0 bases, with 7 bases left in between. The CDR3 has 14 residues. Written as DNA, the CDR3 is TGTGCCAGCAGCTTGTGGCAGTACCAAGAGACCCAGTACTTC. Translating it yields CASSLWQYQETQYF.

The CDR3 DNA reads TGCGCCAGCAGCTTGGCCTGGAATTCACCCCTCCACTTT. It encodes CASSLAWNSPLHF. The chain combines TRBV5-1 with TRBJ1-6, with D uncertain. Germline V lookup: CDR1 SGHRS, CDR2 YFSETQ. The germline V and J ends were trimmed by 0 bases and 7 bases, with 5 bases remaining between them. This CDR3 comprises 13 residues.

The chain is built from TRBV11-2 and TRBJ1-2, with 7 bases fitting TRBD1. Germline CDR1 reads SGHAT; CDR2 reads FQNNGV. The CDR3 covers 14 residues. V was clipped by 6 bases and J by 3 bases; unmatched bases: 7. The CDR3 nucleotides are TGTGCCAGCAGTAAGAGGGGGCGCGACTATGGCTACACCTTC. Encoded protein: CASSKRGRDYGYTF.

On this clonotype: A junction boundary mismatches the germline segment, possibly from a read error. The chain recombines TRBV5-6 with TRBJ2-7; D uncertain. The CDR3 length is 13 residues. Germline V lookup: CDR1 SGHDT, CDR2 YYEEEE. CDR3 nucleotides: TGTGCCAGCAGCTTGGCCTCCGTGGTCGAGGAGTTCTTC. Residues: CASSLASVVEEFF.